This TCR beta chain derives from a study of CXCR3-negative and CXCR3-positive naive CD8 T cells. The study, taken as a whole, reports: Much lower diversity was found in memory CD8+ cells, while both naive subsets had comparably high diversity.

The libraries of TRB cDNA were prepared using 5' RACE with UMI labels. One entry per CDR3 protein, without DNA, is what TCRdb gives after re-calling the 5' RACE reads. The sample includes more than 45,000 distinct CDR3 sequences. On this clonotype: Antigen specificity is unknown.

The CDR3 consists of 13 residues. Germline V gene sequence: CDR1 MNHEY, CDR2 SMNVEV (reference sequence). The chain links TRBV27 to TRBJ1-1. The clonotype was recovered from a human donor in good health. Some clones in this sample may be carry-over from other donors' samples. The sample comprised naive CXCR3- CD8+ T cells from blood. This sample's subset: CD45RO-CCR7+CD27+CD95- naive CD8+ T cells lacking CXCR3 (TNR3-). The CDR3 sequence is CASSFTGNTEAFF.